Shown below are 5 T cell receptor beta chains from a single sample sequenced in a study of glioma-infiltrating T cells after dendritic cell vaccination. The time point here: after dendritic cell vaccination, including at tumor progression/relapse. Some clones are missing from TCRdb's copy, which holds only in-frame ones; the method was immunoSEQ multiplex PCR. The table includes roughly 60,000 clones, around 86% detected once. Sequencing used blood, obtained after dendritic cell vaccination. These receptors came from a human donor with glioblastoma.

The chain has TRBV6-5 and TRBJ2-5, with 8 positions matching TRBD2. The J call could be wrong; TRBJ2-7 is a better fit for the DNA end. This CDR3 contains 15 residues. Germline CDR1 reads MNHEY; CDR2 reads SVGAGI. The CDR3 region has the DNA TGTGCCAGCAGTTACTCGGGGACTAGTCTCGACGAGCAGTACTTC. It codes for CASSYSGTSLDEQYF.

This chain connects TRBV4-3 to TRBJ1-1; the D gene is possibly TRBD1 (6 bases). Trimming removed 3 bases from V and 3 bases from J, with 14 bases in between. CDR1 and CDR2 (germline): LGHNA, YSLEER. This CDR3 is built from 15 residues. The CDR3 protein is CASSQTGSGDTEAFF. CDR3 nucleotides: TGCGCCAGCAGCCAGACAGGTTCTGGGGACACTGAAGCTTTCTTT.

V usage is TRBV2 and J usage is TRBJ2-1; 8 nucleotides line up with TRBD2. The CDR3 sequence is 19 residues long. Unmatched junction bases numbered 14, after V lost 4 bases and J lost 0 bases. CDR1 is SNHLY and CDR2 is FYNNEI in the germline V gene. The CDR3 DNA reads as TGTGCCAGCAGTGTGGACCCTCGGAGCGGGGGTCGCTCCTACAATGAGCAGTTCTTC. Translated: CASSVDPRSGGRSYNEQFF.

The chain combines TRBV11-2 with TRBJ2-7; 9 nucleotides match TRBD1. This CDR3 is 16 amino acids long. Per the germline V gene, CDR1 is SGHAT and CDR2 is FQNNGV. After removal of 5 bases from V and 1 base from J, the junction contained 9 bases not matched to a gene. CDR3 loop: CASSLTDRGFSYEQYF. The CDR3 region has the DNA TGTGCCAGCAGCCTGACTGACAGGGGGTTTTCCTACGAGCAGTACTTC.

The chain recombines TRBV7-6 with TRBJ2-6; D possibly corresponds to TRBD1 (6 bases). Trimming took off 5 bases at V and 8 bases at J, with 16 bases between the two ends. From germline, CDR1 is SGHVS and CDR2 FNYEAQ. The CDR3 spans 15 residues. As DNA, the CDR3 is TGTGCCAGCAGCATTACAGGGTTTCGGTCCAACGTCCTGACTTTC. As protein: CASSITGFRSNVLTF.